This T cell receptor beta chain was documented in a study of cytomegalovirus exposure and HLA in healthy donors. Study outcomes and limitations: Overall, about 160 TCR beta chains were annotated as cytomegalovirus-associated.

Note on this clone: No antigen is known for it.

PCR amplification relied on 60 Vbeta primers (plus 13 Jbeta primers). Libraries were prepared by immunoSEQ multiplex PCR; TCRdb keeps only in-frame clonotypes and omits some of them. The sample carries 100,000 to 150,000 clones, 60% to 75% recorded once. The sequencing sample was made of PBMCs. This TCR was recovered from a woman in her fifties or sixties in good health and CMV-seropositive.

The CDR3 region has the DNA TGTGCCAGCAGTGAACAGGGGGGCTATTCACCCCTCCACTTT. It encodes CASSEQGGYSPLHF. This rearrangement joins TRBV2 to TRBJ1-6; TRBD1 matches at 7 bases. This CDR3 has 14 residues. The V gene end was trimmed by 2 bases and the J gene end by 8 bases; junction bases not matched to a gene: 3. CDR1 is SNHLY and CDR2 is FYNNEI in the germline V gene.